This T cell receptor (beta chain) was documented in a study of CD8+ T cells in alopecia areata. Whole-study context: The study gave treated patients oral tofacitinib at 5 to 10 mg twice daily.

Details on this clone: What it binds is not known.

It was from alopecia areata patients that lesional scalp punch biopsies and peripheral blood were collected. PBMCs were stained for CD3, CD4 and CD8, and CD4+ and CD8+ T cells were sorted. Notes on the study in general: Clonality exceeded that of normal scalp in lesional scalp, most notably in alopecia totalis/universalis.

CDR3 length equals 15 residues. V gave up 1 base and J gave up 4 bases, with 14 bases separating them. CDR1 and CDR2 (germline): SGHTA, FQGNSA. cDNA serving as the sequencing template came from extracted, reverse transcribed RNA. Only in-frame clones appear in the TCRdb table, and some are missing; sequencing was by immunoSEQ multiplex PCR. Found here are hundreds of thousands of clones, 57% of them singletons; the top ten hold 0.4% to 0.55%. This specimen consisted of CD4+ T cells sorted from blood, obtained at week 0. The rearrangement links TRBV7-2 to TRBJ2-7; D possibly matches TRBD1 or TRBD2 (5 bases each). This clonotype was sampled from a human donor with alopecia areata. Here the CDR3 reads CASSLVEGTLYEQYF. The DNA for the CDR3 is TGTGCCAGCAGCTTAGTTGAGGGGACGCTTTACGAGCAGTACTTC. Full variable domain (rest looked up from reference TRBV7-2 and TRBJ2-7): GAGVSQSPSNKVTEKGKDVELRCDPISGHTALYWYRQSLGQGLEFLIYFQGNSAPDKSGLPSDRFSAERTGGSVSTLTIQRTQQEDSAVYLCASSLVEGTLYEQYFGPGTRLTVT.